The present entry profiles one TCR beta chain with its context. What it recognizes is unknown. The data belong to a study of post-analysis software for immune sequencing data. Study-level results: When patients were compared with controls, a handful of TRBV segments were more frequent, TRBV5-6, TRBV5-1 and TRBV20-1 among them. People with multiple sclerosis had a significantly lower normalized Chao1 diversity than controls did.

J lost 5 bases, V lost 6 bases, and 4 bases had no gene match. CDR1 SGHTA and CDR2 FQGNSA come from the germline V gene. CDR3 length: 14 residues. Incorporated into the TCR beta cDNA libraries were unique molecular identifiers, which served to reduce PCR and sequencing biases. Roughly 500,000 cDNA molecules came from about 1 to 10 million T cells. TCRdb passed the PCR reads through MiXCR, listing each CDR3 protein once. The data contain almost 700,000 distinct CDR3 sequences, 55% to 60% of them singletons. This chain joins TRBV7-2 and TRBJ2-1; 10 bases match TRBD2. Input material: blood. This receptor was obtained from a girl under 10 years old with multiple sclerosis. CDR3 in amino acids: CASRKRGGDNEQFF. The CDR3 nucleotides read TGTGCCAGCAGGAAGCGGGGGGGGGACAATGAGCAGTTCTTC.